The clone carrying this T cell receptor (beta chain) was found once. The antigen remains unidentified. This specimen comes from a study of blood T cells in healthy people across ages. Next came a second PCR, run for roughly 6 to 11 cycles, which used a sample-barcoded 5' primer along with a J-beta primer mix. Each cDNA molecule received a tag from a template-switch adaptor that had 12 random nucleotides. TCRdb re-analysed the 5' RACE reads in MiXCR, keeping a single row per CDR3 protein. The table records 1.8 million or so distinct CDR3 sequences, around 42% of them present only once. Study results and limitations: Bulk PBMC profiling left naive and antigen-experienced comparisons inconclusive. Changes seen in expanded clonotypes were possibly confounded by donor CMV status left unknown. Diversity was higher, and naive CD4+ cells more numerous, in long-lived donors than in aged donors.

This TCR derives from a human donor in good health. Material for sequencing was blood.

CDR3 sequence reads: CASSSLVHGNTGELFF. CDR3 DNA sequence: TGCGCCAGCAGCTCCCTCGTGCATGGGAACACCGGGGAGCTGTTTTTT. The chain carries TRBV5-1 and TRBJ2-2; D gene uncertain. The CDR3 totals 16 residues. V was trimmed by 3 bases and J by 1 base, leaving 13 bases between them. Germline-derived CDR1 and CDR2 are SGHRS and YFSETQ.